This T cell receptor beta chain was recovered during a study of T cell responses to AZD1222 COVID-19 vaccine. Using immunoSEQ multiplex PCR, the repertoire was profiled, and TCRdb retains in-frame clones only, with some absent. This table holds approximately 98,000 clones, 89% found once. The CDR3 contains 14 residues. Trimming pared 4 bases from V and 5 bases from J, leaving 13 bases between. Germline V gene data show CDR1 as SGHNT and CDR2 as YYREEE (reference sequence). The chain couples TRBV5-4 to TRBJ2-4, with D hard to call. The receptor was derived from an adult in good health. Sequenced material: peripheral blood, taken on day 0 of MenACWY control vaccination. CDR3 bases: TGTGCCAGCAGCCCAGGACCTCGGGAAAACATTCAGTACTTC. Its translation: CASSPGPRENIQYF.